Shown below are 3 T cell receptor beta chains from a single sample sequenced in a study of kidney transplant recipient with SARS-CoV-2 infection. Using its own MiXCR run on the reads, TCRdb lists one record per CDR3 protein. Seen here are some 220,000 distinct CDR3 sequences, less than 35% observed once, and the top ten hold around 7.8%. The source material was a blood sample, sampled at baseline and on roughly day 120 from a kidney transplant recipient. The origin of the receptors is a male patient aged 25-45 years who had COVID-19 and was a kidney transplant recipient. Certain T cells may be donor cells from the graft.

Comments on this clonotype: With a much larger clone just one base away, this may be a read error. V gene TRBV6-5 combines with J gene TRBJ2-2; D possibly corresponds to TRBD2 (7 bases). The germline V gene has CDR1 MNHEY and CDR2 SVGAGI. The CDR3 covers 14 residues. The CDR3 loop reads CASRTRGGTGEPFF. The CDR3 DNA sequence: TGTGCCAGCAGAACGAGGGGGGGCACCGGGGAGCCGTTTTTT.

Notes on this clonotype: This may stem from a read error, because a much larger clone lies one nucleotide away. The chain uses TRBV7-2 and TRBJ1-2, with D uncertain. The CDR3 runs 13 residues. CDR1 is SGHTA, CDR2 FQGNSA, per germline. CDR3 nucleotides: TGTGCCGGCAGCTTAGGGCAATGGTATGGCTACACCTTC. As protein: CAGSLGQWYGYTF.

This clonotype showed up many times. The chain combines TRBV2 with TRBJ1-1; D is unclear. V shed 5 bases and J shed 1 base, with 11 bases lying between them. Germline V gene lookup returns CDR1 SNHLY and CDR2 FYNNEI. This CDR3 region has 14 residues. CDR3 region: CASSTSWGNTEAFF. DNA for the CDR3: TGTGCCAGCAGTACCTCTTGGGGGAACACTGAAGCTTTCTTT.